This is a list of T cell receptor beta chains from one sample in a study of shared T cell receptors in the human thymus. The assay was immunoSEQ multiplex PCR, and TCRdb's table has in-frame clones only and misses some. The table records about 660,000 clones, 85% to 90% of them present only once. These sequences were also reported in another study, on human thymus T cells.

The source material was thymocytes. These receptors all stem from a boy under two years old with a congenital heart defect. Both conserved end residues are part of each CDR3. A D gene is named only where the DNA matches it firmly.

CDR3 protein: CASTGGAKNIQYF; J gene: TRBJ2-4; D gene: TRBD2; V gene: TRBV19
CDR3 protein: CASSLERAGANHYNEQFF; J gene: TRBJ2-1; D gene: TRBD2; V gene: TRBV7-8
CDR3 protein: CATPKWAAGGTNTEAFF; J gene: TRBJ1-1; D gene: TRBD1; V gene: TRBV6-7
CDR3 protein: CASSECEVSYEKRESEEQFF; J gene: TRBJ2-1; D gene: TRBD2; V gene: TRBV6-1
CDR3 protein: CASSLGCGQETQYF; J gene: TRBJ2-5; D gene: -; V gene: TRBV5-6
CDR3 protein: CAWRTSGSFHNEQFF; J gene: TRBJ2-1; D gene: TRBD2; V gene: TRBV30
CDR3 protein: CASSEGRGTDTPNTEAFF; J gene: TRBJ1-1; D gene: -; V gene: TRBV6-1
CDR3 protein: CASSPTLNTGELFF; J gene: TRBJ2-2; D gene: -; V gene: TRBV5-1
CDR3 protein: CAWSSLQGNTGELFF; J gene: TRBJ2-2; D gene: -; V gene: TRBV30
CDR3 protein: CASSCLLGGHSYGYTF; J gene: TRBJ1-2; D gene: -; V gene: TRBV6-5